The sequence of this T cell receptor beta chain was determined in a study of blood T cell repertoires in COVID-19 (dated by TCRdb to 2020 to 2021). With regard to the full study: Samples from collaborators originated in the United States, Italy and Spain and spanned both the acute and convalescent phases of COVID-19. The material from the prospective study consisted of cDNA or gDNA derived from T cells, B-cell-depleted T cells, or PBMCs. The dataset comprised deeply sampled blood TCRbeta repertoires from subjects exposed to, actively infected with, or recovered from COVID-19. The repertoires were released in a freely available public database intended as a resource for research on the immune response to SARS-CoV-2. The samples were drawn from the first 160 participants of the ongoing ImmuneRACE study and from 950 to 1,500 subjects provided by 6 global collaborators. The sample metadata nearly always contained a de-identified subject ID, COVID-19 status, age in years and sex. Where HLA class I and class II types were available, the types were taken from metadata supplied by the sample provider, not from assay-based typing.

TCRbeta CDR3 regions were amplified from genomic DNA using the immunoSEQ Assay, a bias-controlled multiplex PCR. The authors processed their data as follows. The number of nucleated cells in each sample was estimated from the amplification of reference gene primers within the assay. To quantify the absolute abundance of each unique TCRbeta CDR3 rearrangement, sequence reads were collapsed and filtered. Productive Simpson clonality was computed per sample as the square root of Simpson's diversity index over productive rearrangements. In TCRdb, the immuneACCESS table is reduced to in-frame sequences with V and J assigned. These tables do not hold every clone; where another copy was compared, an unresolved V gene accounts for under half, and the others remain unexplained. V and J calls and clone size are copied from that table; D and trimming were computed from the DNA. For this sample there are 30,000 to 35,000 clones; roughly four fifths appear just once. Around 40% of the sample belongs to the ten largest clones.

The collaborating institutions used their own protocols to collect whole blood in K2EDTA tubes. For TCRbeta analysis, collaborator samples were shipped as frozen whole blood, as isolated PBMCs, or as DNA extracted from either sample type. The junction shows trimming of 0 bases on V and 6 bases on J, plus 8 bases between the germline ends. The CDR3 runs 13 residues from the cysteine to the phenylalanine. CDR3 DNA is the only sequence kept; it has 39 bases, read in frame from the first base. CDR1 is given as SGHRS and CDR2 as YFSETQ, both from the germline V gene. Beyond this particular receptor, the publication reports: How much clinical and demographic metadata was included differed by source and by participant, and the metadata was provided uncurated.

Details on this clone: Its antigen remains undetermined. No much larger clone is present one base from it, and per-base qualities are unavailable.

Recombination linked TRBV5-1 to TRBJ2-3, with the D gene not confidently named. This TCR came from a man at least 80 years old with active or convalescent COVID-19. The sequenced sample was peripheral blood. The CDR3 protein: CASSLDNVDTQYF. The sequence in DNA is TGCGCCAGCAGCTTGGACAATGTGGATACGCAGTATTTT.